One T cell receptor beta chain is described in this entry. TCRdb's table, derived via immunoSEQ multiplex PCR, lists solely in-frame clones and lacks some. The top ten hold roughly 5% of the sample, which has roughly 48,000 clones, 83% seen once. The data stem from a study of blood T cell repertoires in COVID-19. The wider study: Collection of acute and convalescent COVID-19 samples took place in the United States, Italy and Spain.

The CDR3 runs to 14 residues. In germline, CDR1 is MDHEN, CDR2 SYDVKM. Trimming took 6 bases from V and 6 from J; bases not matched to a gene: 3. The clonotype comes from a human donor in a cohort sampled during active COVID-19. Sequenced: peripheral blood. The rearrangement uses TRBV28 and TRBJ2-6; 9 bases line up with TRBD1. The CDR3 bases are TGTGCCAGCAGCGTACAGGGGGCGGCCAACGTCCTGACTTTC. The encoded protein is CASSVQGAANVLTF. Variable domain in full (rest from reference TRBV28 and TRBJ2-6): DVKVTQSSRYLVKRTGEKVFLECVQDMDHENMFWYRQDPGLGLRLIYFSYDVKMKEKGDIPEGYSVSREKKERFSLILESASTNQTSMYLCASSVQGAANVLTFGAGSRLTVL.